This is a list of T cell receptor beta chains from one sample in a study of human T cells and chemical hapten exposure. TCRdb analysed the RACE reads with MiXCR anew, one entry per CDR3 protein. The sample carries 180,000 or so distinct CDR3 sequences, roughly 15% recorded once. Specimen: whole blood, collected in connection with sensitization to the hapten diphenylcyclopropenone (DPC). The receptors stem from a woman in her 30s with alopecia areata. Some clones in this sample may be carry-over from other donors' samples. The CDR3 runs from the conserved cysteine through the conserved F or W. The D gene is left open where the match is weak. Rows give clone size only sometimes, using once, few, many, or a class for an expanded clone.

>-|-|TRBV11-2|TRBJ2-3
TGTGCCAGCAGCAAGACGCCAGGGATTAGCACAGATACGCAGTATTTT
CASSKTPGISTDTQYF
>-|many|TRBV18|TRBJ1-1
TGTGCCAGCTCAGCCCAGGCAGACAACACTGAAGCTTTCTTT
CASSAQADNTEAFF
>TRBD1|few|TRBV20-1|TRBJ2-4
TGCAGTGTTCCGGGACAGGGCAACATTCAGTACTTC
CSVPGQGNIQYF
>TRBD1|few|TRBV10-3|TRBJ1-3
TGTGCCATCAGTGAGTCGGGACAGACTAACACCATATATTTT
CAISESGQTNTIYF
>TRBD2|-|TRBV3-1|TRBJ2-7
TGTGCCAGCAGCCCAGGACTAGTCGGCAACGAGCAGTACTTC
CASSPGLVGNEQYF
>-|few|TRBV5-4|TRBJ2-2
TGTGCCAGCAGCACCGGGACCCCGAACACCGGGGAGCTGTTTTTT
CASSTGTPNTGELFF
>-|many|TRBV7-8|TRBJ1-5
TGTGCCAGCAGCTTGTTGGAGGGGGTCTATCAGCCCCAGCATTTT
CASSLLEGVYQPQHF
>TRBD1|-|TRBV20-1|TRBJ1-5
TGCAGTGCTGACAGGGCTGATCAGCCCCAGCATTTT
CSADRADQPQHF
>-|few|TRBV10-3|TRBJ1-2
TGTGCCATCAGTACCCAGGGGAACTATGGCTACACCTTC
CAISTQGNYGYTF
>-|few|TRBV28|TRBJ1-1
TGTGCCAGCAGTCAGGCCGTGGGGAAGAACACTGAAGCTTTCTTT
CASSQAVGKNTEAFF
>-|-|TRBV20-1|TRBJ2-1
TGCAGTGCTAGAGATTATGGACAGGAGGGTAGTGGATTCTTC
CSARDYGQEGSGFF
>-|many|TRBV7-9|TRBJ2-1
TGTGCCAGCATCCCATTCGTGAGGACAGAGCCCTACAATGAGCAGTTCTTC
CASIPFVRTEPYNEQFF
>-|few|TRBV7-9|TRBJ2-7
TGTGCCAGCAGCTTAGTCAGGGACAACGAGCAGTACTTC
CASSLVRDNEQYF
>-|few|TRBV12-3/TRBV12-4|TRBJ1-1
TGTGCCAGCAGGGTGAGGGAGGGCCCTAGGACTGAAGCTTTCTTT
CASRVREGPRTEAFF
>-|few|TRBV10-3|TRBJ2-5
TGTGCCAGTTCCGGGACTCAAGAGACCCAGTACTTC
CASSGTQETQYF
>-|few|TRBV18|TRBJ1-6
TGTGCCAGCTCACCTTTCGACAGAAATAATTCACCCCTCCACTTT
CASSPFDRNNSPLHF
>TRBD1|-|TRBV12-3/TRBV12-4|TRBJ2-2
TGTGCCAGCAGTAACAGGGGGCGGTTCACCGGGGAGCTGTTTTTT
CASSNRGRFTGELFF
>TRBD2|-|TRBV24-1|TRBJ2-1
TGTGCCACCAGCGGGAGGGGCTCCTACAATGAGCAGTTCTTC
CATSGRGSYNEQFF
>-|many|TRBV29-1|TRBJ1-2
TGCAGCGTTGATGCCACGGACAGTCTGGGCTACACCTTC
CSVDATDSLGYTF
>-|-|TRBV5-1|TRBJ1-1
TGCGCCAGCAGCAGTCAGACAGCTTTGAACACTGAAGCTTTCTTT
CASSSQTALNTEAFF
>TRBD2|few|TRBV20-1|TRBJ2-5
TGCAGTGCCCAGCTCCCTAGCGGGAGGCCGGAGACCCAGTACTTC
CSAQLPSGRPETQYF
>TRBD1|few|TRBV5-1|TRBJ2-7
TGCGCCAGCAGCGAAGGGACAGGGGAGTATAACGAGCAGTACTTC
CASSEGTGEYNEQYF
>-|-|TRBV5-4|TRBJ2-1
TGTGCCAGCAGCCTCGGGCCGCACAATGAGCAGTTCTTC
CASSLGPHNEQFF
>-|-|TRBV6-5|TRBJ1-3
TGTGCCAGCAGTCAGGCGGGGTTCCGATTTGGAAACACCATATATTTT
CASSQAGFRFGNTIYF
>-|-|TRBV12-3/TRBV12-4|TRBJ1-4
TGTGCCAGCAGTTTAGGGCCCGGGAATGAAAAACTGTTTTTT
CASSLGPGNEKLFF
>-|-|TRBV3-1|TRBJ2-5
TGTGCCAGCAGCCAAGATCCCCGATACGGAGAGACCCAGTACTTC
CASSQDPRYGETQYF
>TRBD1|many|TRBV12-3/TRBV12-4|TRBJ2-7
TGTGCCAGCAGTCACCGGGACAGGGGGGGCTACGAGCAGTACTTC
CASSHRDRGGYEQYF
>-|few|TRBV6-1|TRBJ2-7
TGTGCCAGCAGTGACAGAGTCTCCTACGAGCAGTACTTC
CASSDRVSYEQYF
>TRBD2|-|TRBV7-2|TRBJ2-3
TGTGCCAGCAGCTTATCCCTCCGGACTAGCGGGAGTAATACGCAGTATTTT
CASSLSLRTSGSNTQYF
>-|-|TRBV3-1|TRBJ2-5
TGTGCCAGCAGCCAAGATGACAGGCGGACCCAGTACTTC
CASSQDDRRTQYF
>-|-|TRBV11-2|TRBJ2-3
TGTGCCAGCAGCCGGGACATGGATACGCAGTATTTT
CASSRDMDTQYF
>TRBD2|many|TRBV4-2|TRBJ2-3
TGTGCCAGCAGCCAAGTCCCGGGGACTAGCGGGGGCTTAGGCACAGATACGCAGTATTTT
CASSQVPGTSGGLGTDTQYF
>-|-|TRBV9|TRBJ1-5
TGTGCCAGCAGCGCCGAACCCACAGGCGGTCAGCCCCAGCATTTT
CASSAEPTGGQPQHF
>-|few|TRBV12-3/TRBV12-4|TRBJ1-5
TGTGCCAGCAGTTTAGCCCGGGTGGGCAATCAGCCCCAGCATTTT
CASSLARVGNQPQHF
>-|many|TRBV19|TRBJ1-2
TGTGCCAGTACCGCCTCCGGATTTAACTATGGCTACACCTTC
CASTASGFNYGYTF
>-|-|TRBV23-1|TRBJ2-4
TGCGCCAGCAGTCAATTTGGGGTGGTGGGCAAAAACATTCAGTACTTC
CASSQFGVVGKNIQYF
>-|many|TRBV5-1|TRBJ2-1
TGCGCCAGCAGCTTCGGGGGCCTGTCTGAGCAGTTCTTC
CASSFGGLSEQFF
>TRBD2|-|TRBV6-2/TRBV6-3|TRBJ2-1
TGTGCCTGCGGGAGGGGGAGCTCCTACAATGAGCAGTTCTTC
CACGRGSSYNEQFF
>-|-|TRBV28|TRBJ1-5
TGTGCCAGCAGTCTCCCCACAGCCGGCAATCAGCCCCAGCATTTT
CASSLPTAGNQPQHF
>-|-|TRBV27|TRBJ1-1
TGTGCCAGCAGTTTATCTCCAGGGAACACTGAAGCTTTCTTT
CASSLSPGNTEAFF
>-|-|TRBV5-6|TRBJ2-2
TGTGCCAGCAGCTTTTTTAGGCAGGCGAGGGCCGGGGAGCTGTTTTTT
CASSFFRQARAGELFF
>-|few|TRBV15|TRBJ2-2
TGTGCCACCAGCACCCGCCGGGACTCCCAGCCGAACACCGGGGAGCTGTTTTTT
CATSTRRDSQPNTGELFF
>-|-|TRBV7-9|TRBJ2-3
TGTGCCAGCCACCTATTGGGGACAGATACGCAGTATTTT
CASHLLGTDTQYF
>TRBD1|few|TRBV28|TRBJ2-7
TGTGCCAGCAGCCTCACACCATCGACAGGGCCCTACGAGCAGTACTTC
CASSLTPSTGPYEQYF
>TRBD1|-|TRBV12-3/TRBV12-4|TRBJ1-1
TGTGCCAGCAGTTCCGGACAGGGATCCACTGAAGCTTTCTTT
CASSSGQGSTEAFF
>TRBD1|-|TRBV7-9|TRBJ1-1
TGTGCCAGCAGCTCACAGGGGTCGACGAACACTGAAGCTTTCTTT
CASSSQGSTNTEAFF
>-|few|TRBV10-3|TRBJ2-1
TGTGCCATCAGTGAGTCGATCTTTGGCCTGCCTCGGGTTGAGCAGTTCTTC
CAISESIFGLPRVEQFF
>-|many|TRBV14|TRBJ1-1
TGTGCCAGCAGCCATTCAAGTGAAGCTTTCTTT
CASSHSSEAFF
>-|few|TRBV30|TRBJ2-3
TGTGCCTGGAGTCTTAAGGGCGTGGATACGCAGTATTTT
CAWSLKGVDTQYF
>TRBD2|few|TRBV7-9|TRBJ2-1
TGTGCCAGCAGCAAGGGACTAGCGGATGGTGAGCAGTTCTTC
CASSKGLADGEQFF
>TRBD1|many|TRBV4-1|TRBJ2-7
TGCGCCAGCAGCCAAGAGTCAGGGACAGGGTTTTCCTACGAGCAGTACTTC
CASSQESGTGFSYEQYF
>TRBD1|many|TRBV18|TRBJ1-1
TGTGCCAGCTCAGGGGACAGGAACACTGAAGCTTTCTTT
CASSGDRNTEAFF
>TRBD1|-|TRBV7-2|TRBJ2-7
TGTGCCAGCAGCCGGACAGGTGCGGGCTCCTACGAGCAGTACTTC
CASSRTGAGSYEQYF
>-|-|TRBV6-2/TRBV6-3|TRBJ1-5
TGTGCCAGCAGTTACTTGTCCGGGGGCGGTGGCAATCAGCCCCAGCATTTT
CASSYLSGGGGNQPQHF
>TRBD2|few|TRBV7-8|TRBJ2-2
TGTGCCAGCAGGTCTAGCGGGAACACCGGGGAGCTGTTTTTT
CASRSSGNTGELFF
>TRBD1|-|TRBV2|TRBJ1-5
TGTGCCAGCAGTGAAGACAGGGGTGGAGGCAATCAGCCCCAGCATTTT
CASSEDRGGGNQPQHF
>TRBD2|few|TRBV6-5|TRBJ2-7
TGTGCCAGCAGTTACAGCGGGGGGTCCAGCGAGCAGTACTTC
CASSYSGGSSEQYF
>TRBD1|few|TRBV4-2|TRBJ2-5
TGTGCCAGCAGCCAGGGGGACAGGGGGATTCAAGAGACCCAGTACTTC
CASSQGDRGIQETQYF
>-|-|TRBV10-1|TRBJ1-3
TGCGCCAGCAGTGTAACGGACTCTGGAAACACCATATATTTT
CASSVTDSGNTIYF
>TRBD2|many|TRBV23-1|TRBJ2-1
TGCGCCAGCAGTCATACTATTATACCCCGGGCTAGCGGGGGGTCCTACAATGAGCAGTTCTTC
CASSHTIIPRASGGSYNEQFF